The 24 T cell receptor beta chains presented below share a single source sample, sequenced in a study of T-cell memory formation after mild COVID-19. One entry per CDR3 protein, called by TCRdb with MiXCR from the 5' RACE reads. This table holds under 250,000 distinct CDR3 sequences, more than 8% found once. The specimen was PBMCs or a T cell subset sorted from them (not recorded which). These receptors were taken from a young man who had mild COVID-19 (a few samples of this study predate the infection). Cell type and time point are not known.

The V call is TRBV28, the J call TRBJ1-4, with 8 bases lining up with TRBD1. V lost 6 bases, J lost 5 bases, and 5 bases stayed unmatched. Per the germline V gene, CDR1 is MDHEN and CDR2 is SYDVKM. The CDR3 covers 14 residues. The CDR3 region is CASRIQGANEKLFF. CDR3 DNA sequence: TGTGCCAGCAGAATCCAGGGGGCGAATGAAAAACTGTTTTTT.

The CDR3 spells CASSQAVAASTDTQYF. The CDR3 DNA reads as TGCGCCAGCAGCCAAGCTGTGGCAGCTAGCACAGATACGCAGTATTTT. V and J are TRBV4-1 and TRBJ2-3; unclear D gene. Trimming stripped 1 base from V and 0 bases from J, with 11 bases between. This CDR3 region has 16 residues. Germline CDR1 reads MGHRA; CDR2 reads YSYEKL.

A few counts support this clonotype. The chain uses TRBV10-3 and TRBJ1-2; tentative D call: TRBD1 (6 bases). Trimming removed 7 bases from V and 2 bases from J, with 11 bases in between. This CDR3 contains 13 residues. The germline V gene has CDR1 ENHRY and CDR2 SYGVKD. This CDR3 reads CAITAGENYGYTF. The CDR3 DNA reads as TGTGCCATCACCGCAGGGGAGAACTATGGCTACACCTTC.

This clonotype was detected ten times or more. The genes are TRBV7-3 and TRBJ2-1, with 12 bases matching TRBD2. The CDR3 sequence is 16 residues long. After removal of 5 bases from V and 7 bases from J, the junction contained 9 bases not matched to a gene. Germline assignment: CDR1 SGHTA and CDR2 FQGTGA. CDR3 DNA sequence: TGTGCCAGCAGCGGATCTAGCGGGGGGGTGGAGAATGAGCAGTTCTTC. It codes for CASSGSSGGVENEQFF.

This clonotype has more than one count but fewer than ten. This chain joins TRBV6-5 and TRBJ2-1; the D gene is possibly TRBD2 (7 bases). Germline CDR1 MNHEY, CDR2 SVGAGI. The CDR3 runs to 12 residues. The V end lost 7 bases, the J end lost 8 bases, and 12 bases lay between the germline ends. The CDR3 here is CASTGGSDEQFF. The CDR3 DNA reads TGTGCCAGCACGGGGGGCTCGGATGAGCAGTTCTTC.

This clonotype was detected many times. V and J are TRBV12-3 or TRBV12-4 and TRBJ2-2, with a tentative D call TRBD2 (5 bases). The CDR3 loop spans 14 amino acids. The V gene lost 2 bases and the J gene lost 4 bases, with 8 bases spanning the gap. The CDR3 nucleotides are TGTGCCAGCAGTTTAACTAGAAGCACCGGGGAGCTGTTTTTT. Its translation: CASSLTRSTGELFF.

V usage is TRBV24-1 and J usage is TRBJ1-2, with TRBD1 matching over 9 bases. Germline V gene lookup returns CDR1 KGHDR and CDR2 SFDVKD. V gave up 2 bases and J gave up 3 bases; unmatched junction bases: 0. The CDR3 runs 14 residues. The CDR3 DNA reads TGTGCCACCAGTGATTGGACAGGGGACTATGGCTACACCTTC. Protein: CATSDWTGDYGYTF.

This clonotype was recorded a few times. This sequence joins TRBV28 and TRBJ2-1; D is perhaps TRBD1 (6 bases). Per germline, CDR1 MDHEN and CDR2 SYDVKM. V lost 6 bases to trimming and J lost 8 bases, with 14 bases between them. The CDR3 extends over 13 amino acids. The CDR3 here is CASRAQGSHEQFF. CDR3 in DNA: TGTGCCAGCAGGGCACAGGGTTCGCATGAGCAGTTCTTC.

This clonotype was seen only a few times. This sequence joins TRBV6-5 and TRBJ1-1; maybe TRBD1 (5 bases). The CDR3 is 14 amino acids. Germline values: CDR1 MNHEY, CDR2 SVGAGI. Trimming removed 5 bases from V and 11 bases from J, with 21 bases in between. In DNA form, the CDR3 reads TGTGCCAGCAGTCCCGGGGGGTTCGGACGCCGGGCTTTCTTT. The encoded protein is CASSPGGFGRRAFF.

The rearrangement joins TRBV4-1 to TRBJ1-1; TRBD1 agrees at 7 bases. Germline trimming cut 2 bases from V and 1 base from J; bases unmatched to any gene: 1. From germline, CDR1 is MGHRA and CDR2 YSYEKL. CDR3 length: 14 amino acids. This CDR3 is CASSQHRGNTEAFF. For the CDR3, the DNA is TGCGCCAGCAGCCAACACAGGGGGAACACTGAAGCTTTCTTT.

As DNA, the CDR3 is TGCGCCAGCAGCCAACTGGGGTTTGGAAACACCATATATTTT. Its translation is CASSQLGFGNTIYF. The rearrangement uses TRBV4-1 and TRBJ1-3; D uncertain. V lost 2 bases to trimming and J lost 3 bases, with 8 bases between them. The CDR3 has 14 amino acids. Germline-derived CDR1 and CDR2 are MGHRA and YSYEKL.

This clonotype has more than one count but fewer than ten. The rearrangement uses TRBV6-5 and TRBJ1-1; no firm D call. Per the germline V gene, CDR1 is MNHEY and CDR2 is SVGAGI. Trimming stripped 5 bases from V and 1 base from J, with 8 bases between. The CDR3 loop spans 13 amino acids. The CDR3 bases are TGTGCCAGCAGTGCTTGGGGGAACACTGAAGCTTTCTTT. It encodes CASSAWGNTEAFF.

The gene calls are TRBV20-1 and TRBJ2-5; D may be TRBD1 or TRBD2 (5 bases each). This CDR3 contains 11 residues. CDR1 is DFQATT and CDR2 is SNEGSKA in the germline V gene (reference sequence). V was cut by 3 bases and J by 5 bases, with 7 bases left in between. For the CDR3, the DNA is TGCAGTGCTAGTTGGGGGGAGACCCAGTACTTC. This encodes CSASWGETQYF.

In its sample, this clonotype was seen a few times. The chain joins TRBV5-6 to TRBJ1-6; tentative D call: TRBD1 (5 bases). The germline V gene has CDR1 SGHDT and CDR2 YYEEEE. The CDR3 has 13 residues. Trimming stripped 0 bases from V and 13 bases from J, with 11 bases between. CDR3: CASSLGGSRPLHF. CDR3 in DNA: TGTGCCAGCAGCTTGGGGGGGAGCCGGCCCCTCCACTTT.

This clonotype was recorded at least ten times. The chain uses TRBV5-1 and TRBJ2-1; D unresolved. The CDR3 has 12 amino acids. Trimming pared 0 bases from V and 12 bases from J, leaving 10 bases between. Per the germline V gene, CDR1 is SGHRS and CDR2 is YFSETQ. The CDR3 DNA is TGCGCCAGCAGCTTGGTCGACGGCGGGCAGTTCTTC. This translates into CASSLVDGGQFF.

V gene TRBV5-1 combines with J gene TRBJ2-4, with TRBD1 matching over 8 bases. The germline CDR1 and CDR2 sequences are SGHRS and YFSETQ. Trimming removed 3 bases from V and 11 bases from J; junction bases left unmatched: 10. The CDR3 consists of 14 residues. CDR3 nucleotide sequence: TGCGCCAGCAGCTCTTGGGCCCCAGGGGGCTTTCAGTACTTC. It encodes CASSSWAPGGFQYF.

This chain connects TRBV30 to TRBJ1-1; 12 bases map to TRBD1. The CDR3 covers 16 residues. In germline, CDR1 is GTSNPN, CDR2 SVGIG (reference sequence). Trimming cost V 1 base and J 9 bases; bases outside gene matches: 12. This CDR3 reads CAWSGAFGTGGRKAFF. The CDR3 DNA sequence: TGTGCCTGGAGTGGGGCCTTCGGGACAGGGGGCCGGAAAGCTTTCTTT.

CDR3 sequence: CSVDQDRSNYGYTF. DNA of the CDR3: TGCAGCGTGGACCAGGACCGCTCTAACTATGGCTACACCTTC. The rearrangement uses TRBV29-1 and TRBJ1-2; no firm D call. Trimming removed 6 bases from V and 0 bases from J, with 14 bases in between. The CDR3 spans 14 residues. Germline V gene sequence: CDR1 SQVTM, CDR2 ANQGSEA.

This clonotype appeared a few times. This sequence joins TRBV5-1 and TRBJ1-1, with unresolved D. CDR1 SGHRS and CDR2 YFSETQ come from the germline V gene. The CDR3 runs 13 residues. V dropped 5 bases and J dropped 1 base, with 9 bases sitting between them. CDR3 amino acids: CASRPDPNTEAFF. The CDR3 DNA reads as TGCGCCAGCAGGCCAGATCCGAACACTGAAGCTTTCTTT.

This clonotype showed up just a few times. The J gene is TRBJ1-1, the V gene TRBV4-3; 7 positions match TRBD1. The CDR3 is 16 residues long. V shed 4 bases and J 4 bases; nucleotides not matched to a gene: 12. Per germline, CDR1 LGHNA and CDR2 YSLEER. CDR3 sequence: CASSLHVGQGGTEAFF. The CDR3 nucleotides read TGCGCCAGCAGCCTTCATGTGGGGCAGGGGGGCACTGAAGCTTTCTTT.

This clonotype was counted only a few times. The chain links TRBV6-6 to TRBJ1-1; D remains unclear. The CDR3 extends over 14 amino acids. The germline gives CDR1 MNHNY, CDR2 SVGAGI (reference sequence). Trimming shortened V by 2 bases and J by 8 bases, and 15 bases separated the two germline ends. The CDR3 DNA sequence: TGTGCCAGCAGTTACCCACCGACTACTAGGGAAGCTTTCTTT. Translating it yields CASSYPPTTREAFF.

This clonotype was seen repeatedly, ten times or more. The V gene is TRBV11-2, the J gene TRBJ2-3; TRBD1 matches at 7 bases. Germline V gives CDR1 SGHAT, CDR2 FQNNGV. V shed 1 base, J shed 2 bases, and the junction held 6 bases outside the gene matches. The CDR3 totals 16 residues. The CDR3, as DNA: TGTGCCAGCAGCTTAGTTTGGACAGGAGTCACAGATACGCAGTATTTT. Translating it yields CASSLVWTGVTDTQYF.

The gene calls are TRBV20-1 and TRBJ1-5; 11 bases line up with TRBD1. Germline V CDR1 and CDR2: DFQATT, SNEGSKA (reference sequence). This CDR3 region has 15 residues. The V segment lost 4 bases and the J segment 6 bases; nucleotides outside the gene matches: 8. The CDR3 DNA reads TGCAGTGCTAAGTCGGGACAGGGGGTTGGTCAGCCCCAGCATTTT. This codes for CSAKSGQGVGQPQHF.

This clonotype has only a few counts. This chain connects TRBV5-1 to TRBJ1-1; 8 positions match TRBD1. The CDR3 runs to 15 residues. Looked up from germline, CDR1 is SGHRS and CDR2 is YFSETQ. V gave up 3 bases and J gave up 3 bases; unmatched junction bases: 7. This CDR3 is CASSSQGAGDTEAFF. CDR3 nucleotide sequence: TGCGCCAGCAGCTCCCAGGGGGCTGGGGACACTGAAGCTTTCTTT.